One and the same sample provided the 2 T cell receptor beta chains below, sequenced in a study of T cell changes during pregnancy in multiple sclerosis. The data were produced by immunoSEQ multiplex PCR, yet TCRdb's version contains in-frame clones alone and is incomplete. The repertoire consists of about 70,000 clones, with roughly 94% occurring once and the leading ten covering 0.5% to 0.65%. The source material was peripheral blood, sampled in the third trimester of pregnancy. The receptors were sampled from a female donor with multiple sclerosis, enrolled in a pregnancy study.

This clone occurred a few times. This sequence joins TRBV13 and TRBJ2-7; 15 positions match TRBD2. Germline lookup yields CDR1 PRHDT and CDR2 FYEKMQ (reference sequence). CDR3 length: 16 residues. After removal of 5 bases from V and 3 bases from J, the junction contained 5 bases not matched to a gene. CDR3 in amino acids: CASSAGLAGGNYEQYF. CDR3 nucleotides: TGTGCCAGCAGCGCCGGACTAGCGGGGGGGAACTACGAGCAGTACTTC.

The chain recombines TRBV5-6 with TRBJ2-5, with 8 bases lining up with TRBD2. Per germline, CDR1 SGHDT and CDR2 YYEEEE. J lost 1 base, V lost 2 bases, and 1 base had no gene match. The CDR3 is 14 residues long. In DNA form, the CDR3 reads TGTGCCAGCAGCTTTCGGGGGGGCCAAGAGACCCAGTACTTC. Translation gives CASSFRGGQETQYF.